The present T cell receptor beta chain was sequenced within a study of blood T cell repertoires in COVID-19. Study background: Sites across the United States, Italy and Spain contributed samples from acute and convalescent COVID-19. PBMCs, B-cell-depleted T cells, or T cells provided the cDNA or gDNA that made up the material.

Researchers sorted participants into cohorts using their self-reported clinical history. Exposed study participants had met a COVID-19 case within 2 weeks before entry. The CDR3 runs to 14 residues. Trimming at V came to 6 bases and at J to 4 bases, leaving 5 bases not matched to a gene. Germline V lookup: CDR1 WSHSY, CDR2 SAAADI. The data were produced by immunoSEQ multiplex PCR, yet TCRdb's version contains in-frame clones alone and is incomplete. The table lists 320,000 or so clones, approximately 81% of them singletons, with 1.5% to 2% in the top ten. The V gene is TRBV10-2, the J gene TRBJ2-5; TRBD1 matches 10 bases. This clonotype was sampled from a woman between 25 and 40 years old who had been exposed to COVID-19. Sequenced: PBMCs or T cells enriched from blood (not recorded which). CDR3 in DNA: TGCGCCAGCAGAACGACAGGGGGCGGAGAGACCCAGTACTTC. It translates to CASRTTGGGETQYF.